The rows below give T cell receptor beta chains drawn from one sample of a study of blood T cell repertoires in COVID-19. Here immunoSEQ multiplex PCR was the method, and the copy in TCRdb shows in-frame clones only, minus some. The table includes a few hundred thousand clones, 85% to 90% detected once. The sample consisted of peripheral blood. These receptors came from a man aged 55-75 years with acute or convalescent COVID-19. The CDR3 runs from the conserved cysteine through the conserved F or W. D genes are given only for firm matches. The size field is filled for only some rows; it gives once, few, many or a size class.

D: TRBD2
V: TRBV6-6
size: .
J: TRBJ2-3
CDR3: CASSWGTSGGTDTQYF
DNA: TGTGCCAGCAGTTGGGGGACTAGCGGGGGCACAGATACGCAGTATTTT

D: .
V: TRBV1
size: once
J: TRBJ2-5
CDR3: CTSSQGGLTGRSETQYF
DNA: TGCACCAGCAGCCAAGGAGGGCTGACAGGGAGGTCAGAGACCCAGTACTTC

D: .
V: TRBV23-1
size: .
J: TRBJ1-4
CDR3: CASNLWEKLFF
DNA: TGCGCCAGCAACCTCTGGGAGAAACTGTTTTTT

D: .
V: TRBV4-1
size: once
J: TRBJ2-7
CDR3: CASSQDRGGRGTYEQYF
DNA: TGCGCCAGCAGCCAAGACAGAGGGGGGCGGGGGACCTACGAGCAGTACTTC

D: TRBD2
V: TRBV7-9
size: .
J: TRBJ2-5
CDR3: CASSLTSGLQETQYF
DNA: TGTGCCAGCAGCTTAACTAGCGGGTTACAAGAGACCCAGTACTTC

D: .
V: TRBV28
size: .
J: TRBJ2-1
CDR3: CASSLRGNEQFF
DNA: TGTGCCAGCAGCCTCAGGGGCAATGAGCAGTTCTTC

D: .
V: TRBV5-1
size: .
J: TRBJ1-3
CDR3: CASSQTGGGNTIYF
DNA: TGCGCCAGCAGCCAGACAGGAGGTGGAAACACCATATATTTT

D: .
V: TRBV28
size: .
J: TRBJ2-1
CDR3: CASRAGLSYNEQFF
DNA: TGTGCCAGCAGGGCAGGGCTGTCATACAATGAGCAGTTCTTC

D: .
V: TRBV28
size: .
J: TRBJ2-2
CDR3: CASSPKAGTKSTGELFF
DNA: TGTGCCAGCAGTCCTAAAGCAGGTACCAAAAGCACCGGGGAGCTGTTTTTT

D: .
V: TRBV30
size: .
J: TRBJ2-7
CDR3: CAWREWASKEQYF
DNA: TGTGCCTGGCGAGAATGGGCTTCGAAGGAGCAGTACTTC

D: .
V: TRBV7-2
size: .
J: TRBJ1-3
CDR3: CASRGAGNTIYF
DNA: TGTGCCAGCCGGGGGGCTGGAAACACCATATATTTT

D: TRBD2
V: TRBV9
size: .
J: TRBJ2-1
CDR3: CASSYSRASGNNEQFF
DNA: TGTGCCAGCAGCTATTCTAGGGCTAGCGGAAACAATGAGCAGTTCTTC

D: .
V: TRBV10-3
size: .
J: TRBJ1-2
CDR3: CAISGNTGYGYTF
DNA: TGTGCCATCAGCGGGAATACGGGGTATGGCTACACCTTC

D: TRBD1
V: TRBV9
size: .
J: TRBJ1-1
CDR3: CASSVGDRSMNTEAFF
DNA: TGTGCCAGCAGCGTAGGGGACAGGAGTATGAACACTGAAGCTTTCTTT

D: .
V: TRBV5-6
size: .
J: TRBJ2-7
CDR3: CASSPTGQLYEQYF
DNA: TGTGCCAGCAGCCCCACCGGACAGCTCTACGAGCAGTACTTC

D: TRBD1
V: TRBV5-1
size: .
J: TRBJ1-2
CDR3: CASSLTDRGWDGYTF
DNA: TGCGCCAGCAGCTTGACCGACAGGGGATGGGATGGCTACACCTTC

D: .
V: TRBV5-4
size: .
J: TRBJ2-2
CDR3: CASSLERENTGELFF
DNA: TGTGCCAGCAGCTTAGAGAGGGAGAACACCGGGGAGCTGTTTTTT